This TCR beta chain was found in a study of CD8 T cells in Susac syndrome. CDR1 is DFQATT, CDR2 SNEGSKA, per germline (reference sequence). There are 14 residues in the CDR3. The J segment lost 4 bases and the V segment lost 4 bases, leaving 5 bases of the junction unmatched. RNA, at about 0.5 to 1 ug, was reverse transcribed with random hexamers. Each CDR3 protein is one row after TCRdb ran MiXCR on the immunoSEQ multiplex PCR reads. The table shows 180,000 or so distinct CDR3 sequences, with just under 95% occurring only once. V is TRBV20-1 and J is TRBJ1-5, with 9 bases lining up with TRBD1. The sequenced sample consisted of CD4+ T cells from PBMCs. This receptor was taken from a human donor in good health. The CDR3 sequence is CSATRDRENQPQHF. The CDR3 region has the DNA TGCAGTGCTACCAGGGACAGGGAAAATCAGCCCCAGCATTTT.